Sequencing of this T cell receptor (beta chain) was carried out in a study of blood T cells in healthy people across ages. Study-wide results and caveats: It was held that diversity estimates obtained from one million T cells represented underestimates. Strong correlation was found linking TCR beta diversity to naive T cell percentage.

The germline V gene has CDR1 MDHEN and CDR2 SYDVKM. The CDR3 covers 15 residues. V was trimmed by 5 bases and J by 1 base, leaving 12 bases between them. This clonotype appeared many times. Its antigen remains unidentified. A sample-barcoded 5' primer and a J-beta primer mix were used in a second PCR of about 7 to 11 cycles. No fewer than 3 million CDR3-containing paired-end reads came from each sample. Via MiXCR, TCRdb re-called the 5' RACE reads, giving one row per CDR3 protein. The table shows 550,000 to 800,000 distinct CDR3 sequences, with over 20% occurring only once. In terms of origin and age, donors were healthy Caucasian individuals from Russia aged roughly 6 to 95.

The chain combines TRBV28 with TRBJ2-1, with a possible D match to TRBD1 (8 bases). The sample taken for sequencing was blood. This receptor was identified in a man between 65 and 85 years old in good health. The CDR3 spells CASSKQGGSYNEQFF. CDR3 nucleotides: TGTGCCAGCAGTAAACAGGGGGGGTCCTACAATGAGCAGTTCTTC.